The T cell receptor beta chain described here comes from a study of CD8+ T cells in alopecia areata. Study findings and constraints: Lesional scalp, especially alopecia totalis/universalis, showed higher clonality than normal scalp. Mice showed clearer TCR sharing than patients did, a gap that was possibly HLA-related.

Sorted out of PBMCs were CD4+ T cells and CD8+ T cells. V was shortened by 5 bases and J by 0 bases, with 8 bases between the two germline ends. This CDR3 has 14 amino acids. Germline CDR1 and CDR2: SEHNR and FQNEAQ (reference sequence). On this clone: Its antigen is unknown.

The authors extracted RNA and reverse transcribed it into cDNA as the sequencing template. Using immunoSEQ multiplex PCR, the repertoire was profiled, and TCRdb retains in-frame clones only, with some absent. Of about 150,000 clones detected, about 60% appear once; the ten largest clones hold 4.5% to 5%. The clonotype was recovered from a human donor in good health. The rearrangement joins TRBV7-9 to TRBJ1-5; unclear D gene. Source material: CD4+ T cells sorted from blood. In nucleotides, the CDR3 is TGTGCCAGCAGCCATGAAAATAGCAATCAGCCCCAGCATTTT. Its protein product is CASSHENSNQPQHF. The full variable domain, with the rest looked up from reference TRBV7-9 and TRBJ1-5, is DTGVSQNPRHKITKRGQNVTFRCDPISEHNRLYWYRQTLGQGPEFLTYFQNEAQLEKSRLLSDRFSAERPKGSFSTLEIQRTEQGDSAMYLCASSHENSNQPQHFGDGTRLSIL.